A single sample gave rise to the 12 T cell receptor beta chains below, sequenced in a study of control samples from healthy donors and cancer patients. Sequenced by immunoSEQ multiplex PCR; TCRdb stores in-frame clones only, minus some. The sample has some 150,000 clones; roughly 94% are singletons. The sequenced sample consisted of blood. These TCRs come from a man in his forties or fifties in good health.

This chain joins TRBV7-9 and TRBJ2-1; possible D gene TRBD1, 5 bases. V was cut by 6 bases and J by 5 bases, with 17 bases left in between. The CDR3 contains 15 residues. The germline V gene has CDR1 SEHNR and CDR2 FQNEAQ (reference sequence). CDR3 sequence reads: CASSPWVAGNNEQFF. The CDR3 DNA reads TGTGCCAGCAGTCCCTGGGTAGCAGGGAACAATGAGCAGTTCTTC.

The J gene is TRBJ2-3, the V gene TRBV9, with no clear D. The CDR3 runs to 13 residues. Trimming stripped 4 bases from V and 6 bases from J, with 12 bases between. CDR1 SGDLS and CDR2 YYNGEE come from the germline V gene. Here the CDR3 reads CASSPPGQDTQYF. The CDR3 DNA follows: TGTGCCAGCAGCCCCCCGGGCCAGGATACGCAGTATTTT. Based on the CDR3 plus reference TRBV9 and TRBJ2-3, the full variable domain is DSGVTQTPKHLITATGQRVTLRCSPRSGDLSVYWYQQSLDQGLQFLIQYYNGEERAKGNILERFSAQQFPDLHSELNLSSLELGDSALYFCASSPPGQDTQYFGPGTRLTVL.

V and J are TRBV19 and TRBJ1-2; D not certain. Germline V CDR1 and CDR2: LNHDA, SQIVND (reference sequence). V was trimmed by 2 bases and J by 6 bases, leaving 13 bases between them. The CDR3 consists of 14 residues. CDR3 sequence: CASSITQLMHGYTF. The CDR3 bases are TGTGCCAGTAGTATAACACAGCTAATGCATGGCTACACCTTC. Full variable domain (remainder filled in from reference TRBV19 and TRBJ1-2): DGGITQSPKYLFRKEGQNVTLSCEQNLNHDAMYWYRQDPGQGLRLIYYSQIVNDFQKGDIAEGYSVSREKKESFPLTVTSAQKNPTAFYLCASSITQLMHGYTFGSGTRLTVV.

The chain's CDR3 is CASSLGLAAHNEQFF. CDR3 nucleotide sequence: TGTGCCAGCAGCTTAGGTCTAGCGGCCCACAATGAGCAGTTCTTC. The chain uses TRBV7-2 and TRBJ2-1, with 7 bases lining up with TRBD2. The germline gives CDR1 SGHTA, CDR2 FQGNSA. This CDR3 spans 15 amino acids. V lost 1 base, J lost 5 bases, and 5 bases stayed unmatched.

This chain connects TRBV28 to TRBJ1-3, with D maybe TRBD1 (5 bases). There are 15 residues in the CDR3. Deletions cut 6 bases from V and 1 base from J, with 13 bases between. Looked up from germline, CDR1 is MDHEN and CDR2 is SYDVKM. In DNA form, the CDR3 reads TGTGCCAGCAGACCCGCCGGGACGTCTGGAAACACCATATATTTT. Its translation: CASRPAGTSGNTIYF.

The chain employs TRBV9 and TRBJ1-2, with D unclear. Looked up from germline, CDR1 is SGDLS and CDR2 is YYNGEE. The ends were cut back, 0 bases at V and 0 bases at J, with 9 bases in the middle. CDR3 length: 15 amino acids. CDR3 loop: CASSVGRHSNYGYTF. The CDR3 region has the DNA TGTGCCAGCAGCGTAGGACGGCACTCTAACTATGGCTACACCTTC.

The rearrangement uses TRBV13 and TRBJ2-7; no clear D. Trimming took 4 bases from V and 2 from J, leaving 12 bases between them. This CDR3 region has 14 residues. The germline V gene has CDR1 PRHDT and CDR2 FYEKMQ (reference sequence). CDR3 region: CASSSSVQAYEQYF. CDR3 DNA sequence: TGTGCCAGCAGCTCCTCGGTGCAAGCCTACGAGCAGTACTTC. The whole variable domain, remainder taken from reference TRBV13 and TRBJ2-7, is AAGVIQSPRHLIKEKRETATLKCYPIPRHDTVYWYQQGPGQDPQFLISFYEKMQSDKGSIPDRFSAQQFSDYHSELNMSSLELGDSALYFCASSSSVQAYEQYFGPGTRLTVT.

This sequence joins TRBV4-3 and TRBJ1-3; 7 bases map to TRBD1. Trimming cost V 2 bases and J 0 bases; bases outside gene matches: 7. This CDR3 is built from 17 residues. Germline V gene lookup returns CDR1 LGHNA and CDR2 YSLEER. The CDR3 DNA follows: TGCGCCAGCAGCCAAATGTGGGACAGTCACTCTGGAAACACCATATATTTT. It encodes CASSQMWDSHSGNTIYF.

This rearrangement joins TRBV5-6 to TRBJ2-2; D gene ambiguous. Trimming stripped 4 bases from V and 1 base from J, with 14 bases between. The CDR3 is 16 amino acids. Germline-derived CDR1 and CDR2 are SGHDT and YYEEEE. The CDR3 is CASSHLTDGNTGELFF. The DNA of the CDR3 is TGTGCCAGCAGCCACCTAACGGACGGGAACACCGGGGAGCTGTTTTTT.

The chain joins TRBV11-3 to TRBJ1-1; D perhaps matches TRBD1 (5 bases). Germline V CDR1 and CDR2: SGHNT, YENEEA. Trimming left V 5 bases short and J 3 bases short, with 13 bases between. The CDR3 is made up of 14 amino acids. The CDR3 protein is CASSRSGPDTEAFF. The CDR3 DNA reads TGTGCCAGCAGCCGGTCGGGGCCTGACACTGAAGCTTTCTTT.

CDR3 in DNA: TGTGCCAGTAGTACCCACAGCGGGGGTCCTTACAATGAGCAGTTCTTC. This translates into CASSTHSGGPYNEQFF. V gene TRBV19 combines with J gene TRBJ2-1; 8 bases agree with TRBD2. This CDR3 comprises 16 residues. Trimming cost V 4 bases and J 4 bases; bases outside gene matches: 9. Germline CDR1 is LNHDA and CDR2 is SQIVND (reference sequence).

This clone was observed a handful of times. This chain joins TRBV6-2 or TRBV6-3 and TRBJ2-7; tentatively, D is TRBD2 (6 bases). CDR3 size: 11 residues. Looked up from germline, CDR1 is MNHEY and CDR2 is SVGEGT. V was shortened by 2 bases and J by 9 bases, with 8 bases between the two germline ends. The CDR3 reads CASSYMGGQYF. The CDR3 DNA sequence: TGTGCCAGCAGTTACATGGGGGGGCAGTACTTC.